The rows below give T cell receptor beta chains drawn from one sample of a study of blood T cells in healthy people across ages. TCRdb redid the calling of the 5' RACE reads with MiXCR, one entry per CDR3 protein. The sample gives around 900,000 distinct CDR3 sequences, just over 50% of which show up once; 20% to 25% is in the top ten. Sequenced input: blood. The receptors were gathered from a woman aged 55 to 70 in good health. CDR3s include the opening cysteine and the closing phenylalanine or tryptophan. D genes are given only for firm matches. The size entry is marked missing in some rows and otherwise reads once, few, many or a size class.

>TRBV7-2|-|TRBJ2-7|many
CASSLVAGSLVEQYF
TGTGCCAGCAGCTTAGTCGCAGGCAGCTTAGTCGAGCAGTACTTC
>TRBV20-1|-|TRBJ1-1|-
CSARRRGQRNTEAFF
TGCAGTGCTAGAAGGCGCGGACAGAGGAACACTGAAGCTTTCTTT
>TRBV5-1|-|TRBJ1-2|-
CASSLMSRGNGYTF
TGCGCCAGCAGCCTGATGTCGAGGGGAAATGGCTACACCTTC
>TRBV7-2|-|TRBJ1-2|few
CASSEHITTGFYGYTF
TGTGCCAGCAGCGAGCATATAACTACAGGATTTTATGGCTACACCTTC
>TRBV9|TRBD2|TRBJ2-7|-
CASSVDLAGGYEQYF
TGTGCCAGCAGCGTAGATCTAGCGGGAGGGTACGAGCAGTACTTC
>TRBV29-1|-|TRBJ2-3|many
CSVELGGNTDTQYF
TGCAGCGTTGAACTCGGAGGAAACACAGATACGCAGTATTTT
>TRBV5-1|-|TRBJ2-3|-
CASSLASTGGTDTQYF
TGCGCCAGCAGCCTGGCTAGCACGGGAGGCACAGATACGCAGTATTTT
>TRBV7-2|-|TRBJ2-1|-
CASRQQVHEQFF
TGTGCCAGCAGGCAACAGGTGCATGAGCAGTTCTTC
>TRBV12-3/TRBV12-4|-|TRBJ1-1|-
CASSLGGGGYTEAFF
TGTGCCAGCAGTTTAGGGGGGGGAGGGTACACTGAAGCTTTCTTT
>TRBV3-1|TRBD1|TRBJ2-6|-
CASSQERDREPAGANVLTF
TGTGCCAGCAGCCAAGAAAGGGACAGGGAACCGGCTGGGGCCAACGTCCTGACTTTC
>TRBV5-1|-|TRBJ2-7|-
CASSLQSGANYEQYF
TGCGCCAGCAGCTTACAGTCTGGGGCCAACTACGAGCAGTACTTC
>TRBV9|TRBD2|TRBJ2-1|-
CASSSQTSGRRGEQFF
TGTGCCAGCAGCTCTCAGACTAGCGGGAGGAGAGGGGAGCAGTTCTTC
>TRBV29-1|-|TRBJ1-2|-
CSVEDFQGAYGYTF
TGCAGCGTTGAAGATTTCCAGGGTGCCTATGGCTACACCTTC
>TRBV5-1|TRBD1|TRBJ2-1|-
CASSWGDRGGIYNEQFF
TGCGCCAGCAGCTGGGGGGACAGGGGTGGGATCTACAATGAGCAGTTCTTC
>TRBV10-3|-|TRBJ2-7|-
CAISEFAGSSYNEQYF
TGTGCCATCAGTGAATTTGCGGGAAGCTCCTACAATGAGCAGTACTTC
>TRBV27|-|TRBJ2-7|-
CASRTRGISGPQFTYEQYF
TGTGCCAGCAGGACCCGTGGCATATCGGGACCACAGTTCACCTACGAGCAGTACTTC
>TRBV5-1|-|TRBJ2-5|few
CASTPMGGETQYF
TGCGCCAGCACGCCAATGGGCGGAGAGACCCAGTACTTC
>TRBV7-3|TRBD1|TRBJ2-2|-
CASSSQGTGGGIGELFF
TGTGCCAGCAGCTCCCAGGGGACAGGGGGCGGAATCGGGGAGCTGTTTTTT
>TRBV5-6|-|TRBJ2-1|-
CASSSRRPAGQFF
TGTGCCAGCAGCTCCCGACGGCCCGCTGGGCAGTTCTTC
>TRBV12-3/TRBV12-4|-|TRBJ2-7|-
CASSLGYYGQYF
TGTGCCAGCAGTTTAGGGTACTACGGGCAGTACTTC
>TRBV7-9|-|TRBJ2-5|-
CASKQDQETQYF
TGTGCCAGCAAACAGGACCAAGAGACCCAGTACTTC
>TRBV7-6|TRBD2|TRBJ2-5|-
CASSSAGDFPHNEQYF
TGTGCCAGCAGCTCTGCGGGGGACTTTCCCCACAATGAGCAGTACTTC
>TRBV30|TRBD1|TRBJ1-2|-
CAWSQDRDYGYTF
TGTGCCTGGAGTCAAGACAGGGACTATGGCTACACCTTC
>TRBV6-1|-|TRBJ2-6|once
CASLRAHGSGANVLTF
TGTGCCAGTCTCCGGGCGCACGGCTCTGGGGCCAACGTCCTGACTTTC
>TRBV10-3|-|TRBJ1-6|-
CAISRDNSPLHF
TGTGCCATCAGCCGGGATAATTCACCCCTCCACTTT
>TRBV3-1|-|TRBJ1-1|-
CASSLKQESTEAFF
TGTGCCAGCAGCCTCAAGCAGGAGAGCACTGAAGCTTTCTTT
>TRBV9|TRBD2|TRBJ2-5|-
CASSVGVGEGQETQYF
TGTGCCAGCAGCGTGGGGGTGGGGGAGGGCCAAGAGACCCAGTACTTC
>TRBV28|-|TRBJ2-7|-
CACGLVGQYF
TGTGCCTGCGGTTTGGTAGGGCAGTACTTC
>TRBV20-1|-|TRBJ2-7|-
CSAGIAALEQYF
TGCAGTGCTGGGATAGCGGCCCTCGAGCAGTACTTC
>TRBV10-3|-|TRBJ1-5|-
CAISEAGNYYSNQPQHF
TGTGCCATCAGTGAAGCAGGGAACTACTATAGCAATCAGCCCCAGCATTTT
>TRBV7-3|-|TRBJ2-7|-
CASSLRGWGEQYF
TGTGCCAGCAGCTTAAGAGGGTGGGGCGAGCAGTACTTC
>TRBV2|-|TRBJ2-3|few
CASSGVSRTDTQYF
TGTGCCAGCAGTGGCGTATCCCGCACAGATACGCAGTATTTT
>TRBV10-3|-|TRBJ2-1|-
CATLNLSGGEQFF
TGTGCCACCCTAAATCTCTCAGGAGGCGAGCAGTTCTTC
>TRBV7-9|TRBD2|TRBJ2-7|few
CASSLQTSGVAHEQYF
TGTGCCAGCAGCTTACAGACTAGCGGGGTCGCCCACGAGCAGTACTTC
>TRBV27|TRBD2|TRBJ2-7|few
CACDRGRELEQYF
TGTGCCTGCGACCGCGGGCGGGAGCTCGAGCAGTACTTC
>TRBV7-2|TRBD1|TRBJ2-7|few
CASSQDRGWNEQYF
TGTGCCAGCAGCCAGGACAGGGGTTGGAACGAGCAGTACTTC
>TRBV20-1|TRBD2|TRBJ2-1|-
CSALTPLADNEQFF
TGCAGTGCTTTGACCCCTCTAGCGGACAATGAGCAGTTCTTC
>TRBV5-1|-|TRBJ2-1|once
CASSPYTDREQFF
TGCGCCAGCAGCCCCTATACAGATCGTGAGCAGTTCTTC
>TRBV7-9|-|TRBJ2-3|-
CASSLIRGWTDTQYF
TGTGCCAGCAGCTTAATCAGGGGTTGGACAGATACGCAGTATTTT
>TRBV20-1|-|TRBJ1-5|-
CSARVGRADDQPQHF
TGCAGTGCTAGAGTCGGGCGGGCCGATGATCAGCCCCAGCATTTT
>TRBV14|-|TRBJ2-5|-
CASSQIRWYQETQYF
TGTGCCAGCAGCCAGATCCGGTGGTACCAAGAGACCCAGTACTTC